Given below is one T cell receptor (beta chain) in context. There are no base qualities to consult, and no much larger clone falls within one base. These data are taken from a study of T cells in tuberculosis (dated by TCRdb to the late 2010s). Concerning the study at large: In the study, CD1B tetramers and high-throughput TCR immunosequencing were combined to characterize T cells specific for the mycobacterial lipid antigen glucose monomycolate (GMM).

Overall results and qualifications from the work: The stringent sort gate may have missed T cells binding the CD1B-GMM tetramer with low affinity.

Because TCR-alpha and TCR-beta chains were sequenced unpaired, no chain pairing information was available. The immunoSEQ multiplex PCR assay was used to generate TCR libraries, with TCR-beta and/or TCR-alpha/delta assays applied to each sample. The amplified TCR libraries were sequenced on the Illumina high-throughput platform. The study's processing was this. Clustering and dimensionality reduction relied on pairwise TCRdist distances among GMM-specific receptors from T cells that were either sorted ex vivo or expanded in vitro. Sequence motifs, defined by gene usage and CDR3 content, were tested for enrichment in tetramer-positive compared with tetramer-negative populations. In TCRdb, the immuneACCESS table is reduced to in-frame sequences with V and J assigned. These tables do not hold every clone; where another copy was compared, an unresolved V gene accounts for under half, and the others remain unexplained. The D gene and trimming were derived from the DNA, and the V and J assignments and clone size from that table. The table for this sample lists roughly 92,000 clones; roughly 93% of them were counted only once. The top ten clones comprise approximately 2% of the sample.

For CDR1 and CDR2, the germline V gene (reference sequence) lists PRHDT and FYEKMQ. Germline trimming: 0 bases from V, 6 bases from J; junction bases outside gene matches: 7. The CDR3 measures 15 amino acids from cysteine to phenylalanine. This entry keeps only the CDR3 DNA: 45 bases, framed from base 1. Thawed, overnight-rested PBMC were stained with GMM-loaded CD1B tetramer, a Live/Dead dye and anti-CD3, then sorted on a FACS Aria II. C32 glucose monomycolate purified from Rhodococcus equi was loaded onto CD1B tetramers. PBMC used for tetramer sorting had been depleted of CD14-expressing monocytes for a separate study before cryopreservation. From each donor, around 100,000 tetramer-negative cells were also sorted and analyzed side by side with the tetramer-positive cells. Antigen-specific T cells were sorted from four healthy South African adults using GMM-loaded CD1B tetramers.

This receptor was obtained from an adult woman with latent tuberculosis. The sample consisted of CD1b-GMM tetramer-negative cells sorted from PBMCs. The cell subset or site label on this specimen signifies: T cells not binding CD1B-GMM tetramer, sorted from same donor. The chain joins TRBV13 to TRBJ2-7; TRBD1 fits 8 bases in the junction. The encoded CDR3 is CASSLGRGPSPEQYF. The DNA sequence is as follows: TGTGCCAGCAGCTTAGGCAGGGGGCCCTCACCCGAGCAGTACTTC. Outside the CDR3, residues come from the reference TRBV13 and TRBJ2-7 proteins, so the full variable domain is: AAGVIQSPRHLIKEKRETATLKCYPIPRHDTVYWYQQGPGQDPQFLISFYEKMQSDKGSIPDRFSAQQFSDYHSELNMSSLELGDSALYFCASSLGRGPSPEQYFGPGTRLTVT.